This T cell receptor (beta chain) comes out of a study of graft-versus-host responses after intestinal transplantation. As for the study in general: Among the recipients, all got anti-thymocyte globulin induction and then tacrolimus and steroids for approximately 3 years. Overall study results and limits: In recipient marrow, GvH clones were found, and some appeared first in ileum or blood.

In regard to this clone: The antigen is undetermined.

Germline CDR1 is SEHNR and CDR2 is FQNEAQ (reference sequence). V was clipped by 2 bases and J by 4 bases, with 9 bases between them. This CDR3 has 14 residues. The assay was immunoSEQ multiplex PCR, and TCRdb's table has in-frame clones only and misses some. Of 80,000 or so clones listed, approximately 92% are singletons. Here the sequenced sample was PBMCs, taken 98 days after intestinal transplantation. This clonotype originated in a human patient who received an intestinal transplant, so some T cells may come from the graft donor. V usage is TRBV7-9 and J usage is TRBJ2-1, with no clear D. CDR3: CASSLYPQYNEQFF. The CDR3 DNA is TGTGCCAGCAGCTTATATCCCCAGTACAATGAGCAGTTCTTC.